Shown below are 6 T cell receptor beta chains from a single sample sequenced in a study of T cells after posttransplantation cyclophosphamide. The table came from immunoSEQ multiplex PCR; TCRdb's copy has only in-frame clones and leaves some out. This table holds tens of thousands of clones, approximately 76% found once. The sequencing input was memory CD4+ T cells sorted from PBMCs. The receptor set was obtained from a woman in her sixties or seventies in good health, CMV-negative, and a related stem cell transplant donor.

This chain connects TRBV7-9 to TRBJ1-1, with D possibly matching TRBD1 (5 bases). There are 15 residues in the CDR3. Per the germline V gene, CDR1 is SEHNR and CDR2 is FQNEAQ (reference sequence). V lost 6 bases to trimming and J lost 2 bases, with 16 bases between them. CDR3: CASRSGRGANTEAFF. CDR3 coding DNA: TGTGCCAGCAGGTCAGGGAGGGGCGCAAACACTGAAGCTTTCTTT. Filled out from reference TRBV7-9 and TRBJ1-1, the complete variable domain reads DTGVSQNPRHKITKRGQNVTFRCDPISEHNRLYWYRQTLGQGPEFLTYFQNEAQLEKSRLLSDRFSAERPKGSFSTLEIQRTEQGDSAMYLCASRSGRGANTEAFFGQGTRLTVV.

The rearrangement links TRBV29-1 to TRBJ2-7, with D maybe TRBD1 (7 bases). The CDR3 is made up of 14 amino acids. V was cut by 0 bases and J by 5 bases, with 14 bases left in between. The germline V gene encodes CDR1 SQVTM and CDR2 ANQGSEA. CDR3 sequence reads: CSVEDGGRGDEQYF. In DNA form, the CDR3 reads TGCAGCGTTGAAGATGGGGGCAGGGGGGACGAGCAGTACTTC.

This chain joins TRBV7-3 and TRBJ2-5; the D gene is possibly TRBD2 (6 bases). This CDR3 contains 16 residues. With 4 bases removed from V and 5 bases from J, the gap between germline ends came to 20 bases. Germline loops: CDR1 SGHTA, CDR2 FQGTGA. CDR3 protein: CASSSTPMGGAETQYF. CDR3 coding DNA: TGTGCCAGCAGCTCGACTCCGATGGGGGGTGCTGAGACCCAGTACTTC. The full variable domain, rest sourced from reference TRBV7-3 and TRBJ2-5, is GAGVSQTPSNKVTEKGKYVELRCDPISGHTALYWYRQSLGQGPEFLIYFQGTGAADDSGLPNDRFFAVRPEGSVSTLKIQRTERGDSAVYLCASSSTPMGGAETQYFGPGTRLLVL.

The rearrangement uses TRBV28 and TRBJ1-5, with 7 bases fitting TRBD1. The trim removed 6 bases at V and 0 bases at J, leaving 8 bases unmatched. Germline CDR1 and CDR2: MDHEN and SYDVKM. CDR3 length: 16 amino acids. The CDR3 protein is CASSLGTAYSNQPQHF. The CDR3 region has the DNA TGTGCCAGCAGCCTCGGGACAGCTTATAGCAATCAGCCCCAGCATTTT.

This clone was observed a handful of times. This chain joins TRBV5-6 and TRBJ2-7, with D possibly TRBD2 on 6 matching bases. The V and J ends lost 0 bases and 2 bases respectively, with 9 bases between them. CDR3 length: 14 residues. Germline CDR1 is SGHDT and CDR2 is YYEEEE. The DNA of the CDR3 is TGTGCCAGCAGCTTGGTCGGGGAGGCCTACGAGCAGTACTTC. Protein product: CASSLVGEAYEQYF.

The chain couples TRBV5-1 to TRBJ2-1; D gene uncertain. Trimming shortened V by 7 bases and J by 10 bases, and 18 bases separated the two germline ends. The germline V gene has CDR1 SGHRS and CDR2 YFSETQ. This CDR3 contains 13 residues. For the CDR3, the DNA is TGCGCCAGCGGCACGACACTGCCAGAGGAGCAGTTCTTC. Translating gives CASGTTLPEEQFF.